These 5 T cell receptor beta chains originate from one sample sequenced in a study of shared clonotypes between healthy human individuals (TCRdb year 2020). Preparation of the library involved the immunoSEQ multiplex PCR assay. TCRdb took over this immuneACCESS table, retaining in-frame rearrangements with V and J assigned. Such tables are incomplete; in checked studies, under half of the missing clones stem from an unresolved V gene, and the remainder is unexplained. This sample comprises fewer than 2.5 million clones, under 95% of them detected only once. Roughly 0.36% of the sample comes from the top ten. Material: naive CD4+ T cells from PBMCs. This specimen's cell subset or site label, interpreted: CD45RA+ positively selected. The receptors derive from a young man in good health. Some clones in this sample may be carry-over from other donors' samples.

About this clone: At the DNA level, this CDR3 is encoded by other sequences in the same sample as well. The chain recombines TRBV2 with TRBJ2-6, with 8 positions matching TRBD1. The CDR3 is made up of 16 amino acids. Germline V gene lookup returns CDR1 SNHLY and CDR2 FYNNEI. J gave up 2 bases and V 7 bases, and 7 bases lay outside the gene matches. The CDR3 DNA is TGTGCCAGCAATCGTCAGGGGGCGGCTGGGGCCAACGTCCTGACTTTC. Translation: CASNRQGAAGANVLTF.

In DNA, the CDR3 is TGTGCCAGCAGCTTAGATGGTGGCGGGAGGGCCAGGAACGAGCAGTACTTC. Translated, it gives CASSLDGGGRARNEQYF. The V and J genes are TRBV7-9 and TRBJ2-7; 9 nucleotides align to TRBD2. Trimming removed 1 base from V and 5 bases from J; junction bases left unmatched: 12. Germline CDR1 and CDR2: SEHNR and FQNEAQ (reference sequence). The CDR3 is 17 amino acids.

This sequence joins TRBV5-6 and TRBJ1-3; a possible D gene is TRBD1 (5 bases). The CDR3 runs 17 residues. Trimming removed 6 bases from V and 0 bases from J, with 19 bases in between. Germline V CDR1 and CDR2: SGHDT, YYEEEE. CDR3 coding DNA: TGTGCCAGCACCCCCCGGGGGGTCAACCCCTCTGGAAACACCATATATTTT. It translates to CASTPRGVNPSGNTIYF.

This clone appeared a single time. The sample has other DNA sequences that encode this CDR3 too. CDR3 loop: CAWSIRSNQPQHF. CDR3 DNA: TGTGCCTGGAGTATCCGTAGCAATCAGCCCCAGCATTTT. The chain uses TRBV30 and TRBJ1-5; D uncertain. V was shortened by 2 bases and J by 0 bases, with 5 bases between the two germline ends. This CDR3 has 13 residues. The germline V gene encodes CDR1 GTSNPN and CDR2 SVGIG (reference sequence).

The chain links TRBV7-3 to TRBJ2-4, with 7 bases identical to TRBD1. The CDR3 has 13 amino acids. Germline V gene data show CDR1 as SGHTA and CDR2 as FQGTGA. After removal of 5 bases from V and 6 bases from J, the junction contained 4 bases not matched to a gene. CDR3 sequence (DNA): TGTGCCAGCAGCCCCCGACAGGGAAACATTCAGTACTTC. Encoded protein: CASSPRQGNIQYF.